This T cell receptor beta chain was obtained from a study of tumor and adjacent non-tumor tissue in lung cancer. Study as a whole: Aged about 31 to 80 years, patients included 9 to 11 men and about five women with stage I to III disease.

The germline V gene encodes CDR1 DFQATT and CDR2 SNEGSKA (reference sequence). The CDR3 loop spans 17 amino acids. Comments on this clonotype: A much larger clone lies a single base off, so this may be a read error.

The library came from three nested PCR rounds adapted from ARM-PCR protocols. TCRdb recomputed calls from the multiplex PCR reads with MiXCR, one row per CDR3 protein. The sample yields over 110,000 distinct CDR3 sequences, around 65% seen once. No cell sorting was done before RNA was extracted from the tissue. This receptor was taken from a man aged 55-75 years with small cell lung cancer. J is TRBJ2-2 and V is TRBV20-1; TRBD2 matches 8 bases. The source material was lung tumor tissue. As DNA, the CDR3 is TGCAGTGCTAGAGATCTGCTAGCGGGCCCGGGGTCCGGGGAGCTGTTATTT. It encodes CSARDLLAGPGSGELLF.